This passage covers 11 T cell receptor beta chains from one sample sequenced in a study of T-cell reconstitution after alpha-beta-depleted transplantation in children. Preparation of the TCRbeta library involved a method that used unique molecular identifiers. MiXCR, applied by TCRdb to the PCR reads, yields one record per CDR3 protein. Among about 500,000 distinct CDR3 sequences listed, approximately 30% were seen once. This specimen was PBMCs from the stem cell graft donor, taken from the stem cell graft. The receptors derive from a human donor who donated a stem cell graft to a child with aplastic anemia.

The chain uses TRBV7-2 and TRBJ2-1; 9 bases are a match to TRBD2. V gave up 5 bases and J gave up 10 bases; unmatched junction bases: 15. The CDR3 length is 16 residues. Looked up from germline, CDR1 is SGHTA and CDR2 is FQGNSA. The CDR3 protein is CASSTTGTSNNEEQFF. For the CDR3, the DNA is TGTGCCAGCAGCACTACCGGGACTAGCAACAATGAAGAGCAGTTCTTC.

This clonotype was seen only a few times. V gene TRBV2 combines with J gene TRBJ1-6; 9 bases agree with TRBD1. Unmatched junction bases numbered 2, after V lost 6 bases and J lost 8 bases. CDR1 is SNHLY and CDR2 is FYNNEI in the germline V gene. This CDR3 contains 13 residues. The CDR3 bases are TGTGCCAGCAGCGACAGGGGGGATTCACCCCTCCACTTT. It encodes CASSDRGDSPLHF.

This chain connects TRBV27 to TRBJ1-2; 10 nucleotides line up with TRBD1. The CDR3 totals 15 residues. Germline V gene sequence: CDR1 MNHEY, CDR2 SMNVEV (reference sequence). V shed 5 bases, J shed 4 bases, and the junction held 7 bases outside the gene matches. The CDR3 nucleotides are TGTGCCAGCAGTACCCGGACAGGGGGAAGCTATGGCTACACCTTC. This translates into CASSTRTGGSYGYTF.

In the case of this clonotype: Likely a read error: the CDR3 ends without its conserved phenylalanine or tryptophan. The chain uses TRBV29-1 and TRBJ2-1; D could derive from TRBD1 or TRBD2 (5 bases each). CDR3 size: 12 residues. Per germline, CDR1 SQVTM and CDR2 ANQGSEA. Trimming shortened V by 3 bases and J by 7 bases, and 10 bases separated the two germline ends. CDR3 in DNA: TGCAGCGTTGAGGACTGGGGGAATGAGCAGTTCTCC. Amino acid sequence: CSVEDWGNEQFS.

This clonotype was picked up a small number of times. The chain has TRBV6-4 and TRBJ2-1; no clear D. The CDR3 loop spans 15 amino acids. Germline V gene data show CDR1 as MRHNA and CDR2 as SNTAGT. The ends were cut back, 3 bases at V and 0 bases at J, with 9 bases in the middle. The DNA of the CDR3 is TGTGCCAGCAGTGAGAGACTCAACTCCTACAATGAGCAGTTCTTC. Residues: CASSERLNSYNEQFF.

The chain has TRBV5-1 and TRBJ2-1; 11 bases map to TRBD1. The CDR3 contains 18 residues. V shed 3 bases and J 0 bases; nucleotides not matched to a gene: 8. Germline loops: CDR1 SGHRS, CDR2 YFSETQ. The DNA of the CDR3 is TGCGCCAGCAGCTGGGGACAGGGGGGGGTTGGCTCCTACAATGAGCAGTTCTTC. This encodes CASSWGQGGVGSYNEQFF.

This clonotype was counted between two and nine times. V usage is TRBV5-1 and J usage is TRBJ1-3; D is unresolved. Per germline, CDR1 SGHRS and CDR2 YFSETQ. Trimming took off 0 bases at V and 2 bases at J, with 6 bases between the two ends. The CDR3 is 14 amino acids. This CDR3 reads CASSLGRAGNTIYF. CDR3 coding DNA: TGCGCCAGCAGCTTGGGGAGGGCTGGAAACACCATATATTTT.

The chain links TRBV5-1 to TRBJ1-1, with 7 bases matching TRBD1. V trimming: 4 bases; J trimming: 1 base; junction bases outside the gene matches: 7. The CDR3 sequence is 15 residues long. Germline CDR1 reads SGHRS; CDR2 reads YFSETQ. The CDR3 DNA follows: TGCGCCAGCAGCCCCAGGGGGACGGCGAACACTGAAGCTTTCTTT. It codes for CASSPRGTANTEAFF.

The chain uses TRBV20-1 and TRBJ2-1, with 8 bases lining up with TRBD1. The CDR3 is made up of 15 amino acids. The germline V gene encodes CDR1 DFQATT and CDR2 SNEGSKA (reference sequence). The ends lost 5 bases at V and 6 bases at J; junction bases unmatched: 12. The CDR3 is CSAHLQGQGSNEQFF. CDR3 nucleotide sequence: TGCAGTGCTCATCTCCAAGGACAGGGATCCAATGAGCAGTTCTTC.

The rearrangement links TRBV16 to TRBJ2-7; D is unclear. This CDR3 has 15 residues. Germline V gene data show CDR1 as KGHSY and CDR2 as FQNENV. Trimming left V 4 bases short and J 0 bases short, with 13 bases between. The CDR3 sequence: CASSLSYYSSYEQYF. The DNA for the CDR3 is TGTGCCAGCAGCCTCAGTTACTATAGCTCCTACGAGCAGTACTTC.

This clonotype was counted a few times. V gene TRBV24-1 combines with J gene TRBJ2-7, with D unclear. CDR3 length: 15 residues. In germline, CDR1 is KGHDR, CDR2 SFDVKD. Trimming removed 3 bases at V and 2 bases at J, with 13 bases between. The CDR3 loop reads CATSDPEDLTYEQYF. CDR3 nucleotide sequence: TGTGCCACCAGTGATCCCGAGGATTTAACCTACGAGCAGTACTTC.